Below, 17 T cell receptor beta chains from the same sample are listed, as sequenced in a study of graft-versus-host responses after intestinal transplantation. The method was immunoSEQ multiplex PCR; TCRdb's version includes in-frame clones alone and lacks a portion of them. Of approximately 10,000 clones detected, about three quarters appear once; the ten largest clones hold 4% to 5.5%. Graft material was processed, releasing intraepithelial and lamina propria lymphocytes. Here the sequenced sample was ileum tissue, taken roughly 4.5 months after intestinal transplantation. These receptors came from a human patient who received an intestinal transplant, so some T cells may come from the graft donor.

This clone was picked up one time. The DNA of the CDR3 is TGTGCCAGCACCTACGAACGGGGATGGAACACTGAAGCTTTCTTT. It translates to CASTYERGWNTEAFF. This chain uses TRBV6-6 with TRBJ1-1, with D unclear. The CDR3 is 15 residues long. The ends were cut back, 7 bases at V and 1 base at J, with 16 bases in the middle. CDR1 is MNHNY and CDR2 is SVGAGI in the germline V gene (reference sequence).

This sequence joins TRBV6-5 and TRBJ1-5; tentative D call: TRBD1 (5 bases). Germline loops: CDR1 MNHEY, CDR2 SVGAGI. V gave up 6 bases and J gave up 6 bases, with 9 bases separating them. The CDR3 consists of 12 residues. DNA for the CDR3: TGTGCCAGCAGCCCCAGGGCTCAGCCCCAGCATTTT. This gives the protein CASSPRAQPQHF.

This chain connects TRBV11-3 to TRBJ2-2; D not resolved. There are 14 residues in the CDR3. V gave up 0 bases and J gave up 6 bases, with 8 bases separating them. Germline-derived CDR1 and CDR2 are SGHNT and YENEEA. This chain's CDR3 is CASSLDQRAGELFF. The CDR3 DNA is TGTGCCAGCAGCTTAGATCAACGGGCCGGGGAGCTGTTTTTT.

The chain combines TRBV11-1 with TRBJ1-6; D perhaps matches TRBD1 (5 bases). Germline-derived CDR1 and CDR2 are SGHAT and FQDESV (reference sequence). The V and J ends lost 6 bases and 7 bases respectively, with 13 bases between them. The CDR3 loop spans 14 amino acids. CDR3 sequence (DNA): TGTGCCAGCAGGTCGACAGCCCAAAATTCACCCCTCCACTTT. This sequence encodes CASRSTAQNSPLHF.

This clone has only a few counts. The rearrangement joins TRBV19 to TRBJ1-1, with 8 bases identical to TRBD1. The trim removed 6 bases at V and 6 bases at J, leaving 9 bases unmatched. Germline CDR1 LNHDA, CDR2 SQIVND (reference sequence). This CDR3 region has 14 residues. CDR3 loop: CASRPYQGAPEAFF. The CDR3 DNA is TGTGCCAGTAGGCCATACCAGGGGGCCCCTGAAGCTTTCTTT.

The genes are TRBV5-5 and TRBJ2-7; TRBD1 might be the D (6 bases). V was shortened by 4 bases and J by 9 bases, with 26 bases between the two germline ends. Per the germline V gene, CDR1 is SGHKS and CDR2 is YYEKEE (reference sequence). The CDR3 runs 16 residues. CDR3 nucleotides: TGTGCCAGCAGCGCGAGTTGGGGGCAGGGACCCCCTGGGCAGTACTTC. Translating gives CASSASWGQGPPGQYF.

The V and J genes are TRBV7-8 and TRBJ1-4, with TRBD1 identical over 7 bases. V trimming: 5 bases; J trimming: 10 bases; junction bases outside the gene matches: 13. This CDR3 comprises 15 residues. Germline-derived CDR1 and CDR2 are SGHVS and FQNEAQ. The CDR3 region is CASSGHRGVRGKLFF. The CDR3 nucleotides are TGTGCCAGCAGCGGACACAGGGGCGTAAGGGGAAAACTGTTTTTT.

This chain links TRBV19 with TRBJ2-2, with TRBD2 matching 13 bases. Germline loops: CDR1 LNHDA, CDR2 SQIVND (reference sequence). V dropped 7 bases and J dropped 7; count of bases not matched to a gene: 6. The CDR3 spans 15 residues. The DNA of the CDR3 is TGTGCCAGTACCGGACTAGCGGGAGTCGGCGGGGAGCTGTTTTTT. Encoded protein: CASTGLAGVGGELFF. Looking up the rest from reference TRBV19 and TRBJ2-2 gives the full variable domain: DGGITQSPKYLFRKEGQNVTLSCEQNLNHDAMYWYRQDPGQGLRLIYYSQIVNDFQKGDIAEGYSVSREKKESFPLTVTSAQKNPTAFYLCASTGLAGVGGELFFGEGSRLTVL.

The genes are TRBV19 and TRBJ2-1; perhaps TRBD1 as D (6 bases). V lost 7 bases to trimming and J lost 0 bases, with 7 bases between them. The CDR3 runs to 13 residues. Per germline, CDR1 LNHDA and CDR2 SQIVND (reference sequence). This CDR3 reads CASMDSSYNEQFF. The CDR3 nucleotides are TGTGCCAGTATGGACAGCTCCTACAATGAGCAGTTCTTC.

This chain connects TRBV7-9 to TRBJ2-3, with D unclear. The germline V gene has CDR1 SEHNR and CDR2 FQNEAQ (reference sequence). V dropped 4 bases and J dropped 2 bases, with 13 bases sitting between them. The CDR3 is 15 amino acids. CDR3 residues: CASSSAAAVTDTQYF. CDR3 in DNA: TGTGCCAGCAGCTCCGCGGCCGCCGTCACAGATACGCAGTATTTT.

The rearrangement links TRBV6-1 to TRBJ1-2, with TRBD1 matching over 7 bases. The CDR3 runs 14 residues. The germline CDR1 and CDR2 sequences are MNHNS and SASEGT. J gave up 2 bases and V 6 bases, and 6 bases lay outside the gene matches. The CDR3 reads CASRPGGANYGYTF. The CDR3 region has the DNA TGTGCCAGCAGGCCAGGGGGAGCAAACTATGGCTACACCTTC.

The chain is built from TRBV6-1 and TRBJ2-7; D gene ambiguous. Trimming stripped 11 bases from V and 0 bases from J, with 17 bases between. From germline, CDR1 is MNHNS and CDR2 SASEGT. The CDR3 runs 14 residues. The CDR3 DNA reads TGTGCCGCACGGTATAGTTTGAGCTCCTACGAGCAGTACTTC. Amino acids: CAARYSLSSYEQYF.

V and J are TRBV14 and TRBJ1-2, with TRBD1 as a possible D gene (5 bases). The CDR3 length is 18 residues. The V and J ends lost 3 bases and 1 base respectively, with 21 bases between them. Germline V gives CDR1 SGHDN, CDR2 FVKESK. CDR3 nucleotide sequence: TGTGCCAGCAGCCAGGCGTGGCAGGGTGGGATAGATAACTATGGCTACACCTTC. Amino acids: CASSQAWQGGIDNYGYTF.

This chain joins TRBV4-1 and TRBJ2-3; 10 positions agree with TRBD2. Germline V gene sequence: CDR1 MGHRA, CDR2 YSYEKL. After removal of 2 bases from V and 6 bases from J, the junction contained 8 bases not matched to a gene. This CDR3 is built from 16 residues. This chain's CDR3 is CASSQPGLAVIDTQYF. The CDR3 nucleotides are TGCGCCAGCAGCCAACCCGGACTAGCGGTTATCGATACGCAGTATTTT.

This clone was seen a few times. The chain recombines TRBV6-5 with TRBJ1-2; possibly TRBD1 for D (5 bases). The CDR3 sequence is 12 residues long. Germline V CDR1 and CDR2: MNHEY, SVGAGI. V was pared by 6 bases and J by 4 bases, with 9 bases between. The CDR3 is CASSPGGYGYTF. CDR3 DNA: TGTGCCAGCAGCCCCGGGGGCTATGGCTACACCTTC.

This chain uses TRBV2 with TRBJ2-7, with 9 bases identical to TRBD2. The CDR3 is 15 amino acids. V shed 8 bases, J shed 4 bases, and the junction held 12 bases outside the gene matches. Germline loops: CDR1 SNHLY, CDR2 FYNNEI. The CDR3 region has the DNA TGTGCCAGCTTCTCCCTTAGCGGGAGTTGGTACGAGCAGTACTTC. This codes for CASFSLSGSWYEQYF.

The chain links TRBV28 to TRBJ2-3, with a tentative D call TRBD2 (6 bases). Germline CDR1 MDHEN, CDR2 SYDVKM. The CDR3 runs to 16 residues. Trimming took off 5 bases at V and 4 bases at J, with 19 bases between the two ends. CDR3 nucleotide sequence: TGTGCCAGCAGTCCCCCGATAACGGGAGTCTCAGATACGCAGTATTTT. Its translation: CASSPPITGVSDTQYF.